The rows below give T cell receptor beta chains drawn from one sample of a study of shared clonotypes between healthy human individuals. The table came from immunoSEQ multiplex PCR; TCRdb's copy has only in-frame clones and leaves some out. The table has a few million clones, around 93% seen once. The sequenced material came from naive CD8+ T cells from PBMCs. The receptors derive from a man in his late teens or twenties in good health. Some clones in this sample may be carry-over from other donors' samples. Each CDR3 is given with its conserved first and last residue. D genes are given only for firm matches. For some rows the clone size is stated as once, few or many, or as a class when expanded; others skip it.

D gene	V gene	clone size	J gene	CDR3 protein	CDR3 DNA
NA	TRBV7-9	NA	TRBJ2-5	CASSFSVQVETQYF	TGTGCCAGCAGCTTCTCTGTACAAGTAGAGACCCAGTACTTC
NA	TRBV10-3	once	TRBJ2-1	CAIRTDTKEQFF	TGTGCCATCAGGACTGACACAAAGGAGCAGTTCTTC
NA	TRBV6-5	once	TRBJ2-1	CASSYSTGTYNEQFF	TGTGCCAGCAGTTACTCGACCGGGACCTACAATGAGCAGTTCTTC
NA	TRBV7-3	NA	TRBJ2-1	CASSPEDGLYNEQFF	TGTGCCAGCAGCCCCGAGGACGGCTTGTACAATGAGCAGTTCTTC
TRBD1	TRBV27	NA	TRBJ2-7	CASTLNRGHHEQYF	TGTGCCAGCACCCTCAACAGGGGTCACCACGAGCAGTACTTC
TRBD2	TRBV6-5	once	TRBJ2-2	CASSSLLAGVGELFF	TGTGCCAGCAGTTCTCTACTAGCGGGGGTGGGGGAGCTGTTTTTT
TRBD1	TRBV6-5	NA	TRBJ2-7	CASSYQRPTGADEQYF	TGTGCCAGCAGTTACCAACGGCCGACAGGGGCGGACGAGCAGTACTTC
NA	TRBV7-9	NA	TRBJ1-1	CASSLTTEAFF	TGTGCCAGCAGCTTAACGACAGAAGCTTTCTTT
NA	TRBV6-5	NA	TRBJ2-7	CASSYPEPQQYF	TGTGCCAGCAGTTACCCAGAGCCCCAGCAGTACTTC
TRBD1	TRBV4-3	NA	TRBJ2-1	CASSQADRVGYNEQFF	TGCGCCAGCAGCCAAGCGGACAGGGTCGGATACAATGAGCAGTTCTTC
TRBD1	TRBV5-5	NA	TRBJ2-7	CASSRTGSGLSYEQYF	TGTGCCAGCAGCAGGACAGGGTCTGGGCTCTCCTACGAGCAGTACTTC
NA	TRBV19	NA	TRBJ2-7	CASSIFGENEQYF	TGTGCCAGTAGTATCTTTGGGGAGAACGAGCAGTACTTC
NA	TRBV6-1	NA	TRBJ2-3	CARRRATQYF	TGTGCCAGGCGCAGGGCTACGCAGTATTTT
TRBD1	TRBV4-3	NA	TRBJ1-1	CASSQEDRMNTEAFF	TGCGCCAGCAGCCAAGAGGACAGGATGAACACTGAAGCTTTCTTT
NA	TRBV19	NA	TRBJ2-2	CASSADANTGELFF	TGTGCCAGTAGTGCAGACGCGAACACCGGGGAGCTGTTTTTT
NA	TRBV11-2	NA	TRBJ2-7	CASSLGAGVSEQYF	TGTGCCAGCAGCTTAGGGGCAGGGGTAAGCGAGCAGTACTTC
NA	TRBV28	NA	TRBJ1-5	CASSGTRDGQPQHF	TGTGCCAGCAGCGGGACCCGCGATGGTCAGCCCCAGCATTTT
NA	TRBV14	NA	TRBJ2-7	CASSPQNSYEQYF	TGTGCCAGCAGCCCACAGAACTCCTACGAGCAGTACTTC
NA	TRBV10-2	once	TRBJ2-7	CASSEGNSYEQYF	TGCGCCAGCAGTGAGGGGAACTCCTACGAGCAGTACTTC
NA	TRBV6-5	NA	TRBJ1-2	CASSGSTRGRAGYTF	TGTGCCAGCAGTGGATCGACCCGGGGAAGAGCTGGCTACACCTTC
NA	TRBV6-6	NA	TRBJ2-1	CASTIGNEQFF	TGTGCCAGCACCATAGGGAATGAGCAGTTCTTC
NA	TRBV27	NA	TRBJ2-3	CASSSGDTQYF	TGTGCCAGCAGCTCCGGGGATACGCAGTATTTT
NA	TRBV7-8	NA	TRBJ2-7	CASSYYYGASYEQYF	TGTGCCAGCAGCTATTACTACGGGGCCTCCTACGAGCAGTACTTC
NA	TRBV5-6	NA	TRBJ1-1	CASSPGTNTEAFF	TGTGCCAGCAGCCCGGGGACGAACACTGAAGCTTTCTTT
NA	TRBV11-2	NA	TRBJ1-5	CASSLGEGGNQPQHF	TGTGCCAGCAGCTTAGGAGAGGGAGGCAATCAGCCCCAGCATTTT
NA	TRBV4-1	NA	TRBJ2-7	CASSQDSQGFSYEQYF	TGCGCCAGCAGCCAAGATTCCCAGGGCTTCTCCTACGAGCAGTACTTC
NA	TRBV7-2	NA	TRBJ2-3	CASSTHLRGKRSDTQYF	TGTGCCAGCAGCACACACCTCCGGGGGAAGAGGTCAGATACGCAGTATTTT
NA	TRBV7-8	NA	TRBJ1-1	CASSSPRGNTEAFF	TGTGCCAGCAGCTCCCCCCGCGGGAACACTGAAGCTTTCTTT